These T cell receptor beta chains were read from a single sample in a study of cytomegalovirus exposure and HLA in healthy donors. Profiling relied on immunoSEQ multiplex PCR, and the TCRdb table lists in-frame clones only, not all of them. The table records some 150,000 clones, about 80% of them present only once. Specimen: PBMCs. The receptors shown here come from a man between 40 and 49 years old in good health and CMV-seropositive. The CDR3 runs from the conserved cysteine through the conserved F or W. The order of the fields is V gene, D gene, J gene, clone size, CDR3 protein, CDR3 DNA. The D gene is left open where the match is weak. Size is stated for part of the rows, as once, few or many counts, or as a class when the clone is expanded.

V gene: TRBV10-3; D gene: NA; J gene: TRBJ1-2; clone size: NA; CDR3 protein: CAISEDSGGFWDYGYTF; CDR3 DNA: TGTGCCATCAGTGAGGACAGCGGAGGGTTTTGGGACTATGGCTACACCTTC
V gene: TRBV6-5; D gene: NA; J gene: TRBJ1-5; clone size: NA; CDR3 protein: CASSLSGQTQPQHF; CDR3 DNA: TGTGCCAGCAGCCTCTCAGGGCAGACTCAGCCCCAGCATTTT
V gene: TRBV6-6; D gene: NA; J gene: TRBJ1-5; clone size: NA; CDR3 protein: CASTRDWRGNQPQHF; CDR3 DNA: TGTGCCAGCACCCGGGACTGGAGAGGCAATCAGCCCCAGCATTTT
V gene: TRBV19; D gene: NA; J gene: TRBJ2-2; clone size: NA; CDR3 protein: CASNPLGGARTGELFF; CDR3 DNA: TGTGCCAGTAATCCCCTGGGGGGGGCGCGCACCGGGGAGCTGTTTTTT
V gene: TRBV7-6; D gene: NA; J gene: TRBJ1-5; clone size: few; CDR3 protein: CASALGLDRPQHF; CDR3 DNA: TGTGCCAGCGCCCTGGGGCTAGATAGGCCCCAGCATTTT
V gene: TRBV18; D gene: NA; J gene: TRBJ1-2; clone size: NA; CDR3 protein: CASSPPGGDGYTF; CDR3 DNA: TGTGCCAGCTCACCACCGGGAGGGGATGGCTACACCTTC
V gene: TRBV2; D gene: NA; J gene: TRBJ2-3; clone size: NA; CDR3 protein: CASSAGTDTQYF; CDR3 DNA: TGTGCCAGCAGTGCAGGGACAGATACGCAGTATTTT
V gene: TRBV4-1; D gene: NA; J gene: TRBJ2-1; clone size: NA; CDR3 protein: CASSQALVNWNNEQFF; CDR3 DNA: TGCGCCAGCAGCCAAGCACTAGTTAATTGGAACAATGAGCAGTTCTTC
V gene: TRBV30; D gene: TRBD1; J gene: TRBJ1-2; clone size: NA; CDR3 protein: CAWRMRDRNYGYTF; CDR3 DNA: TGTGCCTGGAGGATGAGGGACAGAAACTATGGCTACACCTTC
V gene: TRBV4-3; D gene: NA; J gene: TRBJ2-3; clone size: NA; CDR3 protein: CASSPGQRGADTQYF; CDR3 DNA: TGCGCCAGCAGCCCTGGACAGAGAGGCGCAGATACGCAGTATTTT
V gene: TRBV5-4; D gene: TRBD2; J gene: TRBJ2-3; clone size: NA; CDR3 protein: CASSLGLAGEADTQYF; CDR3 DNA: TGTGCCAGCAGCTTAGGACTAGCGGGAGAGGCAGATACGCAGTATTTT
V gene: TRBV19; D gene: NA; J gene: TRBJ1-1; clone size: NA; CDR3 protein: CASMGTSLGDTEAFF; CDR3 DNA: TGTGCCAGTATGGGGACTTCTCTCGGAGACACTGAAGCTTTCTTT
V gene: TRBV5-6; D gene: TRBD2; J gene: TRBJ2-4; clone size: NA; CDR3 protein: CASSLGLAGGLGKNIQYF; CDR3 DNA: TGTGCCAGCAGCTTAGGGCTAGCGGGGGGGCTCGGCAAAAACATTCAGTACTTC
V gene: TRBV10-3; D gene: TRBD2; J gene: TRBJ2-7; clone size: NA; CDR3 protein: CAISAGLAGSYEQYF; CDR3 DNA: TGTGCCATCAGTGCTGGACTAGCGGGGAGCTACGAGCAGTACTTC
V gene: TRBV7-3; D gene: NA; J gene: TRBJ1-1; clone size: NA; CDR3 protein: CASSPQRGTEAFF; CDR3 DNA: TGTGCCAGCAGCCCACAAAGGGGCACTGAAGCTTTCTTT
V gene: TRBV10-2; D gene: NA; J gene: TRBJ1-5; clone size: NA; CDR3 protein: CASSSAGGQPQHF; CDR3 DNA: TGCGCCAGCAGTTCTGCCGGGGGTCAGCCCCAGCATTTT
V gene: TRBV2; D gene: NA; J gene: TRBJ2-3; clone size: NA; CDR3 protein: CASSSTVPDTQYF; CDR3 DNA: TGTGCCAGCAGCTCGACAGTTCCAGATACGCAGTATTTT
V gene: TRBV7-2; D gene: TRBD2; J gene: TRBJ2-7; clone size: NA; CDR3 protein: CASSSLGRAPIEQYF; CDR3 DNA: TGTGCCAGCAGCTCCCTAGGGAGGGCCCCAATCGAGCAGTACTTC
V gene: TRBV6-1; D gene: NA; J gene: TRBJ1-5; clone size: NA; CDR3 protein: CASSEEVRQPQHF; CDR3 DNA: TGTGCCAGCAGTGAGGAGGTTAGGCAGCCCCAGCATTTT
V gene: TRBV29-1; D gene: NA; J gene: TRBJ2-2; clone size: NA; CDR3 protein: CSGRERGTGELFF; CDR3 DNA: TGCAGCGGAAGGGAAAGGGGCACCGGGGAGCTGTTTTTT
V gene: TRBV30; D gene: NA; J gene: TRBJ1-5; clone size: NA; CDR3 protein: CAWSYSNQPQHF; CDR3 DNA: TGTGCCTGGAGCTATAGCAATCAGCCCCAGCATTTT
V gene: TRBV5-1; D gene: NA; J gene: TRBJ1-2; clone size: NA; CDR3 protein: CASSLQGRDGYTF; CDR3 DNA: TGCGCCAGCAGCTTACAGGGAAGGGATGGCTACACCTTC
V gene: TRBV6-6; D gene: TRBD2; J gene: TRBJ2-1; clone size: NA; CDR3 protein: CASRPGTSDEQFF; CDR3 DNA: TGTGCCAGCAGACCCGGGACTAGCGATGAGCAGTTCTTC
V gene: TRBV10-3; D gene: NA; J gene: TRBJ1-2; clone size: NA; CDR3 protein: CAISEGGALYGYTF; CDR3 DNA: TGTGCCATCAGTGAAGGTGGGGCGCTATATGGCTACACCTTC
V gene: TRBV4-1; D gene: NA; J gene: TRBJ2-7; clone size: NA; CDR3 protein: CASSLRGASSYEQYF; CDR3 DNA: TGCGCCAGCAGTTTACGGGGGGCCTCCTCCTACGAGCAGTACTTC
V gene: TRBV9; D gene: TRBD1; J gene: TRBJ2-5; clone size: NA; CDR3 protein: CASSPGGTGAQETQYF; CDR3 DNA: TGTGCCAGCAGCCCGGGGGGGACAGGGGCCCAAGAGACCCAGTACTTC
V gene: TRBV4-1; D gene: NA; J gene: TRBJ1-5; clone size: NA; CDR3 protein: CASSQQGYSNQPQHF; CDR3 DNA: TGCGCCAGCAGTCAACAGGGTTATAGCAATCAGCCCCAGCATTTT
V gene: TRBV27; D gene: TRBD1; J gene: TRBJ1-2; clone size: NA; CDR3 protein: CASSQWDRGGYGYTF; CDR3 DNA: TGTGCCAGCAGTCAATGGGACAGGGGAGGCTATGGCTACACCTTC
V gene: TRBV30; D gene: TRBD2; J gene: TRBJ2-3; clone size: NA; CDR3 protein: CAWRYISGGYTDTQYF; CDR3 DNA: TGTGCCTGGAGGTACATTAGCGGGGGTTACACAGATACGCAGTATTTT
V gene: TRBV5-1; D gene: TRBD2; J gene: TRBJ2-1; clone size: NA; CDR3 protein: CASSTGLAGGGQFF; CDR3 DNA: TGCGCCAGCAGCACGGGACTAGCGGGAGGAGGGCAGTTCTTC
V gene: TRBV27; D gene: NA; J gene: TRBJ1-1; clone size: NA; CDR3 protein: CASSFGNTEAFF; CDR3 DNA: TGTGCCAGCAGTTTCGGGAACACTGAAGCTTTCTTT
V gene: TRBV4-1; D gene: NA; J gene: TRBJ2-2; clone size: NA; CDR3 protein: CASSQAFLNTGELFF; CDR3 DNA: TGCGCCAGCAGCCAAGCTTTCCTTAACACCGGGGAGCTGTTTTTT
V gene: TRBV29-1; D gene: TRBD2; J gene: TRBJ2-5; clone size: NA; CDR3 protein: CSVGGGRGIETQYF; CDR3 DNA: TGCAGCGTTGGTGGCGGGAGAGGAATTGAGACCCAGTACTTC
V gene: TRBV5-4; D gene: NA; J gene: TRBJ1-2; clone size: NA; CDR3 protein: CASSSTGGYGYTF; CDR3 DNA: TGTGCCAGCAGCTCCACCGGCGGCTATGGCTACACCTTC
V gene: TRBV5-1; D gene: NA; J gene: TRBJ2-2; clone size: NA; CDR3 protein: CASSLGQGDGELFF; CDR3 DNA: TGCGCCAGCAGCTTGGGGCAGGGCGACGGGGAGCTGTTTTTT
V gene: TRBV6-1; D gene: NA; J gene: TRBJ1-2; clone size: NA; CDR3 protein: CASDKAHGYTF; CDR3 DNA: TGTGCCAGCGACAAGGCCCATGGCTACACCTTC
V gene: TRBV9; D gene: NA; J gene: TRBJ2-1; clone size: NA; CDR3 protein: CASSRYHSSYNEQFF; CDR3 DNA: TGTGCCAGCTCCCGGTACCATAGCTCCTACAATGAGCAGTTCTTC
V gene: TRBV19; D gene: TRBD2; J gene: TRBJ2-3; clone size: NA; CDR3 protein: CASSKPGLPGTDTQYF; CDR3 DNA: TGTGCCAGTAGTAAACCGGGACTACCGGGCACAGATACGCAGTATTTT
V gene: TRBV7-8; D gene: TRBD2; J gene: TRBJ2-7; clone size: NA; CDR3 protein: CASGASGGPYEQYF; CDR3 DNA: TGTGCCAGCGGCGCTAGCGGGGGCCCTTACGAGCAGTACTTC
V gene: TRBV5-6; D gene: NA; J gene: TRBJ2-1; clone size: NA; CDR3 protein: CASSSTSEQFF; CDR3 DNA: TGTGCCAGCAGCTCTACTAGCGAGCAGTTCTTC
V gene: TRBV7-2; D gene: NA; J gene: TRBJ1-2; clone size: NA; CDR3 protein: CASSLSGAAGYTF; CDR3 DNA: TGTGCCAGCAGCTTATCAGGGGCCGCTGGCTACACCTTC
V gene: TRBV15; D gene: NA; J gene: TRBJ1-2; clone size: NA; CDR3 protein: CATSREDSVYGYTF; CDR3 DNA: TGTGCCACCAGCAGAGAGGACAGTGTCTATGGCTACACCTTC
V gene: TRBV4-3; D gene: NA; J gene: TRBJ1-1; clone size: NA; CDR3 protein: CASSHFRGGSEAFF; CDR3 DNA: TGCGCCAGCAGCCACTTTCGGGGGGGCAGTGAAGCTTTCTTT
V gene: TRBV5-1; D gene: NA; J gene: TRBJ1-2; clone size: NA; CDR3 protein: CASSSSGYYGYTF; CDR3 DNA: TGCGCCAGCAGCTCTTCAGGGTACTATGGCTACACCTTC
V gene: TRBV18; D gene: TRBD1; J gene: TRBJ1-1; clone size: NA; CDR3 protein: CASSQRYIGGVNTEAFF; CDR3 DNA: TGTGCCAGCTCCCAGAGATATATAGGGGGCGTGAACACTGAAGCTTTCTTT
V gene: TRBV6-5; D gene: NA; J gene: TRBJ1-2; clone size: NA; CDR3 protein: CASSYNEGYGYTF; CDR3 DNA: TGTGCCAGCAGTTACAATGAGGGCTATGGCTACACCTTC
V gene: TRBV18; D gene: NA; J gene: TRBJ2-5; clone size: NA; CDR3 protein: CASSPEGPQETQYF; CDR3 DNA: TGTGCCAGCTCACCTGAGGGTCCTCAAGAGACCCAGTACTTC
V gene: TRBV27; D gene: TRBD1; J gene: TRBJ2-1; clone size: NA; CDR3 protein: CASSSFSTGGAHNEQFF; CDR3 DNA: TGTGCCAGCAGTTCATTCTCGACAGGGGGCGCCCACAATGAGCAGTTCTTC
V gene: TRBV19; D gene: TRBD1; J gene: TRBJ1-2; clone size: NA; CDR3 protein: CASSTGTGLFIYGYTF; CDR3 DNA: TGTGCCAGTAGTACCGGGACAGGGCTTTTTATCTATGGCTACACCTTC
V gene: TRBV6-1; D gene: NA; J gene: TRBJ1-4; clone size: NA; CDR3 protein: CASSEDRLNEKLFF; CDR3 DNA: TGTGCCAGCAGTGAAGACAGGCTAAATGAAAAACTGTTTTTT
V gene: TRBV2; D gene: NA; J gene: TRBJ1-1; clone size: NA; CDR3 protein: CASSESSPTEAFF; CDR3 DNA: TGTGCCAGCAGTGAATCCAGTCCCACTGAAGCTTTCTTT
V gene: TRBV25-1; D gene: NA; J gene: TRBJ2-1; clone size: NA; CDR3 protein: CASSLGGYNEQFF; CDR3 DNA: TGTGCCAGCAGTTTGGGGGGTTACAATGAGCAGTTCTTC
V gene: TRBV7-9; D gene: NA; J gene: TRBJ1-1; clone size: once; CDR3 protein: CSSRSQGMFTEAFF; CDR3 DNA: TGTTCCAGCAGGTCACAGGGTATGTTCACTGAAGCTTTCTTT
V gene: TRBV29-1; D gene: NA; J gene: TRBJ2-3; clone size: NA; CDR3 protein: CSVEGEKTDTQYF; CDR3 DNA: TGCAGCGTTGAGGGCGAGAAGACAGATACGCAGTATTTT
V gene: TRBV19; D gene: NA; J gene: TRBJ1-1; clone size: NA; CDR3 protein: CASSIVRGTNTEAFF; CDR3 DNA: TGTGCCAGTAGTATAGTTCGGGGTACGAACACTGAAGCTTTCTTT
V gene: TRBV29-1; D gene: TRBD1; J gene: TRBJ1-1; clone size: NA; CDR3 protein: CSVGDRGNTEAFF; CDR3 DNA: TGCAGCGTTGGGGACAGGGGGAACACTGAAGCTTTCTTT
V gene: TRBV7-6; D gene: NA; J gene: TRBJ2-5; clone size: NA; CDR3 protein: CASSLGPGQQETQYF; CDR3 DNA: TGTGCCAGCAGCTTAGGCCCTGGGCAGCAAGAGACCCAGTACTTC
V gene: TRBV2; D gene: TRBD1; J gene: TRBJ2-3; clone size: once; CDR3 protein: CARSGTGEDTQYF; CDR3 DNA: TGTGCCAGGTCGGGGACAGGGGAAGATACGCAGTATTTT
V gene: TRBV6-1; D gene: TRBD1; J gene: TRBJ2-7; clone size: NA; CDR3 protein: CASSARQGLTYEQYF; CDR3 DNA: TGTGCCAGCAGTGCCAGACAGGGGCTTACCTACGAGCAGTACTTC
V gene: TRBV9; D gene: NA; J gene: TRBJ2-2; clone size: NA; CDR3 protein: CASSVASSGWSTGELFF; CDR3 DNA: TGTGCCAGCAGCGTAGCTTCCAGCGGGTGGAGCACCGGGGAGCTGTTTTTT